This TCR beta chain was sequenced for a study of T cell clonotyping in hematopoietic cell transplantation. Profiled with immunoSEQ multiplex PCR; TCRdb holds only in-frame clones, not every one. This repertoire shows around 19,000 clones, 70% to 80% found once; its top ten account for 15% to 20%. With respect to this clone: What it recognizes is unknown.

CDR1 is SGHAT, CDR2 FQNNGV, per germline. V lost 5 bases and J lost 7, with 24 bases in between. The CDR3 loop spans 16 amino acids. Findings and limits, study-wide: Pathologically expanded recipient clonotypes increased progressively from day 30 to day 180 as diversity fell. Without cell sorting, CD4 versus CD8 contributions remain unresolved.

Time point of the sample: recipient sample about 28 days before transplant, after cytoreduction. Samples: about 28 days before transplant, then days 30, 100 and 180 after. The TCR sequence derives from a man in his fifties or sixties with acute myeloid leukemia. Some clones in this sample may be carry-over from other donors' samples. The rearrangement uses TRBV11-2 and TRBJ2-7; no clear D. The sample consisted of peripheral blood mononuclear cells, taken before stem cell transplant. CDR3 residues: CASSPRDVHPRREQYF. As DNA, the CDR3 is TGTGCCAGCAGCCCTAGAGACGTACACCCCCGACGGGAGCAGTACTTC.